This T cell receptor (beta chain) was identified during a study of blood T cell repertoires in COVID-19. Study summary: Both acute and convalescent COVID-19 samples were obtained from the United States, Italy and Spain.

Germline V CDR1 and CDR2: LNHNV, YYDKDF (reference sequence). CDR3 size: 15 residues. V gave up 3 bases and J gave up 0 bases, with 6 bases separating them. While infection was still active, Seattle patients were enrolled and then followed longitudinally. In the authors' methods: Reference gene primer amplification gave estimated nucleated cell counts. Some clones are missing from TCRdb's copy, which holds only in-frame ones; the method was immunoSEQ multiplex PCR. V, J and clone size reflect that table, while D and trimming were determined from the DNA. Of approximately 40,000 clones in the sample, 87% were seen once. This clone has only a few counts.

The chain is built from TRBV15 and TRBJ2-6; D is unclear. The source is a man in his sixties with COVID-19, enrolled during active disease. Source material: peripheral blood. The CDR3 DNA reads TGTGCCACCAGCAGCAGGATCTCTGGGGCCAACGTCCTGACTTTC. It is translated as CATSSRISGANVLTF.